This T cell receptor beta chain was sequenced in a study of OX40 agonist ivuxolimab in advanced cancers. Study at large: In three patients, partial responses were observed, one with hepatocellular carcinoma and two with cutaneous melanoma.

Profiled with immunoSEQ multiplex PCR; TCRdb holds only in-frame clones, not every one. The table shows about 84,000 clones, with 94% occurring only once. Trimming removed 6 bases at V and 4 bases at J, with 12 bases between. The CDR3 runs 13 residues. Germline V gives CDR1 MNHNS, CDR2 SASEGT. Study findings and constraints: Expanded clones were, on average, more numerous among CD8+ T cells than CD4+. Circulating CD4+ and CD8+ T cells showed clonal expansion by week 6 at 0.1 to 3.0 mg/kg. Clonal expansion in partial responders at 0.1-3.0 mg/kg ranked among the lowest.

Comment on this clone: Its cognate antigen is unknown.

The clonotype originates from an adult with an advanced solid tumor such as melanoma, head and neck, liver or kidney cancer. Sample: CD4+ or CD8+ T cells sorted from blood, taken in a trial of the OX40 agonist ivuxolimab. J is TRBJ1-2 and V is TRBV6-1; D may be TRBD1 (6 bases). The CDR3 sequence is CASRGLDSYGYTF. DNA for the CDR3: TGTGCCAGCAGGGGACTGGACAGCTATGGCTACACCTTC.